This T cell receptor (beta chain) was sequenced for a study of blood T cell repertoires in COVID-19. Overall study context: Material from acute and convalescent COVID-19 was sourced from the United States, Italy and Spain. T cells, B-cell-depleted T cells, or PBMCs provided the cDNA or gDNA that served as material.

Authors' analysis steps: It was from reference gene primer amplification that nucleated cell counts were estimated. The method was immunoSEQ multiplex PCR; TCRdb's version includes in-frame clones alone and lacks a portion of them. V and J calls and clone size are given by that table; D and trimming were obtained from the DNA. The sample shows about 40,000 clones, about 77% of them seen only once. The material sequenced was peripheral blood. The origin of this receptor is a woman in her 70s with acute or convalescent COVID-19.

Here the CDR3 DNA reads TGTGCCAGCAGCTTAGCGCTCAGGGGCCAGGACTATGGCTACACCTTC. Translation gives CASSLALRGQDYGYTF. The chain employs TRBV7-8 and TRBJ1-2; possible D gene TRBD1, 6 bases. Per germline, CDR1 SGHVS and CDR2 FQNEAQ. The length of the CDR3 is 16 residues. The V gene lost 0 bases and the J gene lost 3 bases, with 14 bases spanning the gap. The whole variable domain, filled in from reference TRBV7-8 and TRBJ1-2, reads GAGVSQSPRYKVAKRGQDVALRCDPISGHVSLFWYQQALGQGPEFLTYFQNEAQLDKSGLPSDRFFAERPEGSVSTLKIQRTQQEDSAVYLCASSLALRGQDYGYTFGSGTRLTVV.